What follows are 15 T cell receptor beta chains derived from one specimen sequenced in a study of regulatory T cells in long-lasting Graves disease. Described time point: newly diagnosed GD, antithyroid drugs for less than 3 months. Preparation of the TCR library used RNA extracted from PBMCs. Arm-PCR of CDR3 regions with iRepertoire HTBI primers generated TCR beta libraries. Via MiXCR, TCRdb re-called the multiplex PCR reads, giving one row per CDR3 protein. In the table there are some 410,000 distinct CDR3 sequences, about a sixth of which are singletons. These same records also appear under a second study, on T cells in Graves' hyperthyroidism and ophthalmopathy.

The sample was peripheral blood mononuclear cells (PBMCs), taken at new diagnosis, from a patient treated with antithyroid drugs. The receptors here all came from a woman under 40 with Graves disease.

This clonotype has at least ten counts. The chain uses TRBV20-1 and TRBJ1-2; unclear D gene. The V gene's germline CDR1 is DFQATT and CDR2 SNEGSKA (reference sequence). V was trimmed by 0 bases and J by 2 bases, leaving 13 bases between them. The CDR3 is 15 residues long. The CDR3 DNA is TGCAGTGCTAGAGAAGGCAGGACGGAAAACTATGGCTACACCTTC. The encoded protein is CSAREGRTENYGYTF.

Points on this clonotype: It is likely a read error: a sequence one base away is far more abundant. DNA of the CDR3: TGTGCCAGCAGTACCAGGGGGGACGAGCAGTTCTTC. It yields the protein CASSTRGDEQFF. The chain is built from TRBV28 and TRBJ2-1; D is possibly TRBD1 (7 bases). Germline V gives CDR1 MDHEN, CDR2 SYDVKM. V dropped 5 bases and J dropped 10 bases, with 12 bases sitting between them. The CDR3 covers 12 residues.

This chain uses TRBV10-2 with TRBJ2-5; D uncertain. Deletions cut 0 bases from V and 1 base from J, with 12 bases between. The CDR3 runs 16 residues. Germline lookup yields CDR1 WSHSY and CDR2 SAAADI. CDR3 region: CASSESIGPGQETQYF. The CDR3 DNA reads TGCGCCAGCAGTGAGTCAATAGGCCCCGGCCAAGAGACCCAGTACTTC.

The chain joins TRBV14 to TRBJ2-1; 8 positions agree with TRBD2. The trim removed 5 bases at V and 8 bases at J, leaving 17 bases unmatched. Germline CDR1 and CDR2: SGHDN and FVKESK. This CDR3 spans 17 amino acids. CDR3 nucleotides: TGTGCCAGCAGCTCATATAGAGCCGGGACTAGGGTCTATGAGCAGTTCTTC. It encodes CASSSYRAGTRVYEQFF.

This clonotype was seen ten or more times. This sequence joins TRBV7-3 and TRBJ2-1; D unclear. CDR1 and CDR2 (germline): SGHTA, FQGTGA. Trimming stripped 1 base from V and 4 bases from J, with 11 bases between. The CDR3 sequence is 15 residues long. The CDR3 bases are TGTGCCAGCAGCTTAAACCGCGTGACTTACAATGAGCAGTTCTTC. Translated: CASSLNRVTYNEQFF.

This chain links TRBV6-2 or TRBV6-3 with TRBJ2-7; D may be TRBD1 or TRBD2 (5 bases each). Germline CDR1 reads MNHEY; CDR2 reads SVGEGT. Trimming pared 6 bases from V and 2 bases from J, leaving 14 bases between. The CDR3 is made up of 14 amino acids. The CDR3 bases are TGTGCCAGCAGACAGTTAATGGGACCCTACGAGCAGTACTTC. Its protein is CASRQLMGPYEQYF.

This clonotype was observed many times. This rearrangement joins TRBV29-1 to TRBJ2-1, with D perhaps TRBD2 (5 bases). Germline values: CDR1 SQVTM, CDR2 ANQGSEA. V was trimmed by 6 bases and J by 7 bases, leaving 10 bases between them. The CDR3 extends over 11 amino acids. CDR3 sequence (DNA): TGCAGCGTCTCGCCGGGAAATGAGCAGTTCTTC. This codes for CSVSPGNEQFF.

This clonotype is a singleton in its sample. This chain links TRBV15 with TRBJ2-5; the match to TRBD1 covers 9 bases. There are 14 residues in the CDR3. Looked up from germline, CDR1 is LNHNV and CDR2 is YYDKDF (reference sequence). J lost 4 bases, V lost 5 bases, and 5 bases had no gene match. This CDR3 is CATSDRGEGETQYF. CDR3 in DNA: TGTGCCACCAGCGACAGGGGGGAGGGAGAGACCCAGTACTTC.

The J gene is TRBJ1-3, the V gene TRBV11-2; maybe TRBD1 (6 bases). Germline V gives CDR1 SGHAT, CDR2 FQNNGV. The CDR3 length is 15 residues. V lost 6 bases and J lost 0, with 12 bases in between. CDR3 in amino acids: CASSSTGVSGNTIYF. For the CDR3, the DNA is TGTGCCAGCAGTTCGACAGGCGTCTCTGGAAACACCATATATTTT. The variable domain in full, completed from reference TRBV11-2 and TRBJ1-3, reads EAGVAQSPRYKIIEKRQSVAFWCNPISGHATLYWYQQILGQGPKLLIQFQNNGVVDDSQLPKDRFSAERLKGVDSTLKIQPAKLEDSAVYLCASSSTGVSGNTIYFGEGSWLTVV.

This clonotype has a count of ten or more. This chain links TRBV28 with TRBJ1-2; TRBD1 aligns across 8 bases. Germline assignment: CDR1 MDHEN and CDR2 SYDVKM. J gave up 8 bases and V 4 bases, and 9 bases lay outside the gene matches. The CDR3 extends over 14 amino acids. This chain's CDR3 is CASSSGQGRSGYTF. Here the CDR3 DNA reads TGTGCCAGCAGTTCAGGACAGGGTCGGTCCGGCTACACCTTC.

This rearrangement joins TRBV20-1 to TRBJ2-2; weak D call: TRBD2 (5 bases). The CDR3 runs 15 residues. V was shortened by 3 bases and J by 3 bases, with 14 bases between the two germline ends. CDR1 and CDR2 from the germline V gene are DFQATT and SNEGSKA (reference sequence). Here the CDR3 DNA reads TGCAGTGCTAGGATTTGGACTTTAGACACCGGGGAGCTGTTTTTT. It yields the protein CSARIWTLDTGELFF.

Many counts were recorded for this clonotype. This chain uses TRBV5-1 with TRBJ2-7, with unresolved D. The CDR3 covers 12 residues. V shed 0 bases and J shed 6 bases, with 7 bases lying between them. The germline V gene has CDR1 SGHRS and CDR2 YFSETQ. CDR3 sequence reads: CASSLEGPEQYF. CDR3 nucleotides: TGCGCCAGCAGCTTGGAAGGGCCCGAGCAGTACTTC.

In this sample, this clonotype turned up many times. The chain combines TRBV10-1 with TRBJ2-3, with D perhaps matching TRBD2 (5 bases). The CDR3 loop spans 14 amino acids. The germline gives CDR1 WNHNN, CDR2 SYGVQD (reference sequence). Trimming cost V 0 bases and J 6 bases, with 10 bases left between them. CDR3 in DNA: TGCGCCAGCAGTGAGTCGATAGCGCGGGATACGCAGTATTTT. Protein sequence: CASSESIARDTQYF.

Ten or more counts support this clonotype. This sequence joins TRBV28 and TRBJ2-7, with TRBD2 matching 9 bases. Trimming took 5 bases from V and 0 from J; bases not matched to a gene: 5. The CDR3 has 15 residues. Germline CDR1 MDHEN, CDR2 SYDVKM. The CDR3 bases are TGTGCCAGCAGTCTAGCGGGGAAGGGCTCCTACGAGCAGTACTTC. This sequence encodes CASSLAGKGSYEQYF.

The chain couples TRBV19 to TRBJ2-1, with TRBD2 identical over 13 bases. V shed 9 bases and J 9 bases; nucleotides not matched to a gene: 5. This CDR3 comprises 13 residues. Per germline, CDR1 LNHDA and CDR2 SQIVND (reference sequence). CDR3 DNA sequence: TGTGCCAGCAGACTAGCGGGAGGTGCTGAGCAGTTCTTC. Translation gives CASRLAGGAEQFF.